One and the same sample provided the 30 T cell receptor beta chains below, sequenced in a study of shared clonotypes between healthy human individuals. Profiling relied on immunoSEQ multiplex PCR, and the TCRdb table lists in-frame clones only, not all of them. In the table there are nearly 750,000 clones, approximately 72% of which are singletons. The specimen sequenced was memory CD4+ T cells sorted from blood. As to subset: CD45RA-negative fraction. These receptors all come from a woman in her thirties in good health.

The rearrangement links TRBV27 to TRBJ1-5, with D hard to call. V was cut by 9 bases and J by 7 bases, with 22 bases left in between. Germline lookup yields CDR1 MNHEY and CDR2 SMNVEV (reference sequence). The CDR3 consists of 15 residues. The CDR3 DNA reads as TGTGCCAGTAGTCGCGGCCCGTACCTTGGCCAGCCCCAGCATTTT. Amino acid sequence: CASSRGPYLGQPQHF.

This clone was found a few times. The chain employs TRBV10-3 and TRBJ2-3; D may be TRBD2 (6 bases). The germline V gene encodes CDR1 ENHRY and CDR2 SYGVKD. This CDR3 has 12 residues. Between the trimmed V and J ends, which lost 10 bases and 2 bases, there was a span of 10 bases. The CDR3 bases are TGTGCCACCGGGACTGACACAGATACGCAGTATTTT. It specifies CATGTDTDTQYF.

The chain joins TRBV6-1 to TRBJ2-7; no reliable D call. V was clipped by 3 bases and J by 0 bases, with 12 bases between them. The length of the CDR3 is 15 residues. The germline gives CDR1 MNHNS, CDR2 SASEGT. This CDR3 is CASSEAIWSSYEQYF. CDR3 DNA sequence: TGTGCCAGCAGTGAGGCGATCTGGAGCTCCTACGAGCAGTACTTC.

This clone has a single count. V usage is TRBV27 and J usage is TRBJ1-2, with TRBD1 matching 8 bases. The CDR3 extends over 14 amino acids. The J segment lost 1 base and the V segment lost 5 bases, leaving 3 bases of the junction unmatched. Looked up from germline, CDR1 is MNHEY and CDR2 is SMNVEV (reference sequence). The DNA of the CDR3 is TGTGCCAGCAGTCAGGACAGGGTTAACTATGGCTACACCTTC. Its translation is CASSQDRVNYGYTF.

The chain links TRBV27 to TRBJ1-5; D unclear. Germline V CDR1 and CDR2: MNHEY, SMNVEV (reference sequence). CDR3 length equals 14 residues. The V end was cut by 6 bases, the J end by 4 bases, with 13 bases between. CDR3 sequence reads: CASRPNKWNQPQHF. The DNA of the CDR3 is TGTGCCAGCAGACCAAATAAGTGGAATCAGCCCCAGCATTTT.

The CDR3 spells CASSQSPGQGVGEQFF. DNA of the CDR3: TGCGCCAGCAGCCAATCCCCGGGACAGGGGGTGGGGGAGCAGTTCTTC. This chain joins TRBV4-1 and TRBJ2-1, with 11 bases identical to TRBD1. The CDR3 is 16 amino acids. Germline loops: CDR1 MGHRA, CDR2 YSYEKL. The junction had 10 bases not matched to a gene; V was cut back by 2 bases and J by 10 bases.

The chain recombines TRBV25-1 with TRBJ2-1; 10 nucleotides agree with TRBD2. V gave up 1 base and J gave up 2 bases; unmatched junction bases: 8. Germline-derived CDR1 and CDR2 are MGHDK and SYGVNS. This CDR3 has 18 amino acids. Written as DNA, the CDR3 is TGTGCCAGCAGTGAATCAGCGGGAGGGTCCAGGGCCTACAATGAGCAGTTCTTC. It translates to CASSESAGGSRAYNEQFF.

The chain carries TRBV6-5 and TRBJ2-3; D gene unclear. V was trimmed by 6 bases and J by 2 bases, leaving 12 bases between them. The germline V gene has CDR1 MNHEY and CDR2 SVGAGI. The CDR3 extends over 14 amino acids. The CDR3 nucleotides are TGTGCCAGCAGCCGGAGAGTGGCCACAGATACGCAGTATTTT. This translates into CASSRRVATDTQYF.

This clone was detected only a few times. The CDR3 loop is CASSDSGGVNTIYF. The CDR3 DNA reads as TGTGCCAGCAGTGACTCAGGGGGCGTAAACACCATATATTTT. This rearrangement joins TRBV25-1 to TRBJ1-3; 8 nucleotides align to TRBD1. The germline V gene has CDR1 MGHDK and CDR2 SYGVNS. There are 14 residues in the CDR3. V was pared by 3 bases and J by 6 bases, with 4 bases of the junction left unmatched.

A few counts support this clone. The genes are TRBV7-3 and TRBJ2-1; 7 bases align to TRBD2. CDR3 length: 13 amino acids. V was clipped by 1 base and J by 9 bases; unmatched bases: 3. Germline CDR1 SGHTA, CDR2 FQGTGA. The CDR3, as DNA: TGTGCCAGCAGCTTAAATTCGGGGGGTGAGCAGTTCTTC. This gives the protein CASSLNSGGEQFF.

J is TRBJ1-1 and V is TRBV19; D is ambiguous. Trimming removed 3 bases at V and 1 base at J, with 6 bases between. Germline V CDR1 and CDR2: LNHDA, SQIVND (reference sequence). The CDR3 runs 13 residues. The CDR3 DNA is TGTGCCAGTAGTATCCTGGCGAACACTGAAGCTTTCTTT. Its protein product is CASSILANTEAFF.

At least ten counts were recorded for this clone. The chain has TRBV6-5 and TRBJ2-7; possible D gene TRBD1, 5 bases. V lost 6 bases to trimming and J lost 6 bases, with 15 bases between them. CDR3 length: 13 amino acids. Germline CDR1 and CDR2: MNHEY and SVGAGI. This CDR3 is CASSSSGFLEQYF. The CDR3 DNA reads TGTGCCAGCAGCTCCTCAGGGTTTCTCGAGCAGTACTTC.

Notes on this clone: Other DNA sequences in the same sample also yield this CDR3. V usage is TRBV2 and J usage is TRBJ1-2, with 8 positions matching TRBD1. V lost 5 bases to trimming and J lost 6 bases; unmatched junction nucleotides: 5. In germline, CDR1 is SNHLY, CDR2 FYNNEI. This CDR3 spans 13 amino acids. The CDR3 spells CASSPDREDGYTF. The CDR3, as DNA: TGTGCCAGCAGTCCGGACAGGGAGGATGGCTACACCTTC. Together with reference TRBV2 and TRBJ1-2, the CDR3 gives the full variable domain: EPEVTQTPSHQVTQMGQEVILRCVPISNHLYFYWYRQILGQKVEFLVSFYNNEISEKSEIFDDQFSVERPDGSNFTLKIRSTKLEDSAMYFCASSPDREDGYTFGSGTRLTVV.

This chain joins TRBV29-1 and TRBJ1-4; a possible D gene is TRBD1 (5 bases). From germline, CDR1 is SQVTM and CDR2 ANQGSEA. V lost 0 bases and J 7 bases, leaving 9 bases between the germline ends. The CDR3 spans 13 residues. CDR3 DNA sequence: TGCAGCGTTGAAGAGAGGGACCGTGAAAAACTGTTTTTT. Translation: CSVEERDREKLFF. Drawing the rest from reference TRBV29-1 and TRBJ1-4, the complete variable domain is SAVISQKPSRDICQRGTSLTIQCQVDSQVTMMFWYRQQPGQSLTLIATANQGSEATYESGFVIDKFPISRPNLTFSTLTVSNMSPEDSSIYLCSVEERDREKLFFGSGTQLSVL.

V is TRBV27 and J is TRBJ2-1; 10 bases line up with TRBD2. CDR3 length: 15 amino acids. Germline CDR1 MNHEY, CDR2 SMNVEV (reference sequence). Losses at the gene ends were 6 bases for V and 8 bases for J; bases not matched to a gene: 10. This chain's CDR3 is CASSSYLAGVDEQFF. CDR3 DNA: TGTGCCAGCAGCTCGTATCTAGCGGGAGTGGATGAGCAGTTCTTC.

This chain connects TRBV19 to TRBJ2-7; D not certain. The V and J ends lost 5 bases and 4 bases respectively, with 12 bases between them. Germline V lookup: CDR1 LNHDA, CDR2 SQIVND (reference sequence). The CDR3 contains 13 residues. CDR3 bases: TGTGCCAGTAGTTCCCTCGACACATACGAGCAGTACTTC. This gives the protein CASSSLDTYEQYF. The variable domain in full, completed from reference TRBV19 and TRBJ2-7, reads DGGITQSPKYLFRKEGQNVTLSCEQNLNHDAMYWYRQDPGQGLRLIYYSQIVNDFQKGDIAEGYSVSREKKESFPLTVTSAQKNPTAFYLCASSSLDTYEQYFGPGTRLTVT.

This clone occurred once. The chain joins TRBV6-5 to TRBJ2-7, with 10 bases that match TRBD1. From germline, CDR1 is MNHEY and CDR2 SVGAGI. V trimming: 4 bases; J trimming: 8 bases; junction bases outside the gene matches: 11. The CDR3 is 15 amino acids. This chain's CDR3 is CASSSNPGQGRKQYF. The DNA of the CDR3 is TGTGCCAGCAGTTCGAACCCGGGACAGGGGCGCAAGCAGTACTTC.

This clone was observed a single time. V usage is TRBV7-6 and J usage is TRBJ2-3, with a tentative D call TRBD2 (6 bases). In germline, CDR1 is SGHVS, CDR2 FNYEAQ. Deletions cut 1 base from V and 1 base from J, with 12 bases between. The CDR3 spans 16 residues. Here the CDR3 DNA reads TGTGCCAGCAGCTTAGGCGGGGTTGTACGCACAGATACGCAGTATTTT. Translation gives CASSLGGVVRTDTQYF.

This clone was seen a single time. The chain uses TRBV6-5 and TRBJ2-7; D may correspond to TRBD1 or TRBD2 (5 bases each). The V gene's germline CDR1 is MNHEY and CDR2 SVGAGI. The V end was cut by 6 bases, the J end by 4 bases, with 16 bases between. The CDR3 covers 14 residues. The CDR3 here is CASSPRGALYEQYF. DNA of the CDR3: TGTGCCAGCAGCCCAAGGGGAGCCCTGTACGAGCAGTACTTC.

This sequence joins TRBV7-3 and TRBJ2-5; D is possibly TRBD2 (5 bases). Germline CDR1 is SGHTA and CDR2 is FQGTGA. The CDR3 extends over 15 amino acids. Trimming shortened V by 2 bases and J by 2 bases, and 12 bases separated the two germline ends. In DNA, the CDR3 is TGTGCCAGCAGCTTAGCGGGCCGAATGCAAGAGACCCAGTACTTC. This encodes CASSLAGRMQETQYF.

The chain is built from TRBV5-1 and TRBJ1-4; perhaps TRBD1 as D (6 bases). Germline CDR1 and CDR2: SGHRS and YFSETQ. The V end was cut by 0 bases, the J end by 0 bases, with 12 bases between. CDR3 size: 17 residues. The CDR3 sequence: CASSLDDRTPTNEKLFF. CDR3 DNA: TGCGCCAGCAGCTTGGACGACAGGACCCCAACTAATGAAAAACTGTTTTTT.

Note on this clone: Other nucleotide sequences from this sample produce the same CDR3. V gene TRBV7-9 combines with J gene TRBJ1-3; unclear D gene. V lost 1 base, J lost 0 bases, and 1 base lay in between. Germline-derived CDR1 and CDR2 are SEHNR and FQNEAQ (reference sequence). The CDR3 spans 13 residues. CDR3 coding DNA: TGTGCCAGCAGCTTAGTCTCTGGAAACACCATATATTTT. The encoded protein is CASSLVSGNTIYF.

Notes on this clone: This may be a read error, as it is one base from a much larger clone. Other DNA sequences of this sample code for an identical CDR3. The rearrangement joins TRBV19 to TRBJ2-6; TRBD1 might be the D (5 bases). The CDR3 has 16 amino acids. The germline CDR1 and CDR2 sequences are LNHDA and SQIVND (reference sequence). The CDR3 nucleotides are TGTGCCACCTTCGACGGCGCCCTCTCTGGGGCCAACGTCCTGACTTTT. This codes for CATFDGALSGANVLTF.

In this sample, this clone turned up a few times. The CDR3 loop reads CASSRDQGNPYEQYF. DNA for the CDR3: TGTGCCAGCAGCCGAGATCAGGGGAACCCCTACGAGCAGTACTTC. The chain uses TRBV4-2 and TRBJ2-7; D is perhaps TRBD1 (6 bases). Trimming removed 4 bases from V and 2 bases from J, with 15 bases in between. This CDR3 region has 15 residues. Germline CDR1 and CDR2: LGHNA and YNFKEQ.

The rearrangement uses TRBV7-9 and TRBJ2-7; D unresolved. Germline CDR1 SEHNR, CDR2 FQNEAQ (reference sequence). Deletions cut 6 bases from V and 5 bases from J, with 8 bases between. The CDR3 has 11 residues. This CDR3 reads CASSRIDEQYF. CDR3 DNA sequence: TGTGCCAGCAGTCGTATAGACGAGCAGTACTTC.

The V call is TRBV28, the J call TRBJ1-6, with 9 bases that match TRBD1. V lost 11 bases and J lost 10; bases outside the gene matches: 9. This CDR3 is 13 amino acids long. Per the germline V gene, CDR1 is MDHEN and CDR2 is SYDVKM. In DNA form, the CDR3 reads TGTGCCTCAAAGACAGGGGGACACTCACCCCTCCACTTT. Protein sequence: CASKTGGHSPLHF. The whole variable domain, remainder taken from reference TRBV28 and TRBJ1-6, is DVKVTQSSRYLVKRTGEKVFLECVQDMDHENMFWYRQDPGLGLRLIYFSYDVKMKEKGDIPEGYSVSREKKERFSLILESASTNQTSMYLCASKTGGHSPLHFGNGTRLTVT.

V and J are TRBV27 and TRBJ1-4, with 7 bases that match TRBD1. Per the germline V gene, CDR1 is MNHEY and CDR2 is SMNVEV (reference sequence). The CDR3 has 13 residues. J lost 7 bases, V lost 4 bases, and 3 bases had no gene match. This CDR3 is CASSWRQGEKLFF. The CDR3 DNA is TGTGCCAGCAGTTGGAGACAGGGTGAAAAACTGTTTTTT.

J is TRBJ2-1 and V is TRBV6-6; 8 bases align to TRBD2. The CDR3 extends over 15 amino acids. V trimming: 6 bases; J trimming: 0 bases; junction bases outside the gene matches: 4. Germline V CDR1 and CDR2: MNHNY, SVGAGI (reference sequence). In DNA form, the CDR3 reads TGTGCCAGCAGGTCCGGGACTAGCTCCTACAATGAGCAGTTCTTC. Its protein is CASRSGTSSYNEQFF.

In its sample, this clone was seen a few times. The gene calls are TRBV2 and TRBJ1-1; weak D call: TRBD1 (6 bases). Deletions cut 6 bases from V and 4 bases from J, with 15 bases between. Germline lookup yields CDR1 SNHLY and CDR2 FYNNEI. This CDR3 spans 14 amino acids. The CDR3 DNA follows: TGTGCCAGCAGACCCGAGGGGGAGGCCACTGAAGCTTTCTTT. Its protein is CASRPEGEATEAFF.

The J gene is TRBJ1-3, the V gene TRBV15, with D uncertain. V was pared by 3 bases and J by 0 bases, with 15 bases between. This CDR3 spans 17 amino acids. CDR1 is LNHNV and CDR2 is YYDKDF in the germline V gene (reference sequence). CDR3 sequence reads: CATSRPPGERSGNTIYF. DNA of the CDR3: TGTGCCACCAGCAGGCCTCCGGGTGAGCGCTCTGGAAACACCATATATTTT.